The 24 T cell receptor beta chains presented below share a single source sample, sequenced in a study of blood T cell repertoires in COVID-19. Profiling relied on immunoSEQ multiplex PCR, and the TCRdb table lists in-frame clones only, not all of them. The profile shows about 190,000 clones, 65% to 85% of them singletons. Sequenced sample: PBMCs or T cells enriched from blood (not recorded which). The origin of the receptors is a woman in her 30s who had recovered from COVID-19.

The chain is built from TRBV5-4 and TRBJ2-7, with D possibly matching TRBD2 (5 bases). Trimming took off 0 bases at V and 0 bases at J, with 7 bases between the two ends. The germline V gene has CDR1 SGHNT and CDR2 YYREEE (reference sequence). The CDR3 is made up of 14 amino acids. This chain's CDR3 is CASSLGRSSYEQYF. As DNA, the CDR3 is TGTGCCAGCAGCTTGGGGAGGAGCTCCTACGAGCAGTACTTC.

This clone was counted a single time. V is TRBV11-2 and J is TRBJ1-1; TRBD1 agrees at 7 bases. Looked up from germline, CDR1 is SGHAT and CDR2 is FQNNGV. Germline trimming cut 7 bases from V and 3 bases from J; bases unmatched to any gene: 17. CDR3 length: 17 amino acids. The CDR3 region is CASTQEGTVTLDTEAFF. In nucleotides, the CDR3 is TGTGCCAGCACCCAAGAAGGGACAGTTACTCTGGACACTGAAGCTTTCTTT.

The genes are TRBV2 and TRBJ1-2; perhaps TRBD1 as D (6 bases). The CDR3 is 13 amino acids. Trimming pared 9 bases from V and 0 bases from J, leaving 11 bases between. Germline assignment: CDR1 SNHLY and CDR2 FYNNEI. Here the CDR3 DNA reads TGTGCCAGGGCCAGGGGAACTAACTATGGCTACACCTTC. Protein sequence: CARARGTNYGYTF. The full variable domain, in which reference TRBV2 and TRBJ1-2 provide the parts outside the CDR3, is EPEVTQTPSHQVTQMGQEVILRCVPISNHLYFYWYRQILGQKVEFLVSFYNNEISEKSEIFDDQFSVERPDGSNFTLKIRSTKLEDSAMYFCARARGTNYGYTFGSGTRLTVV.

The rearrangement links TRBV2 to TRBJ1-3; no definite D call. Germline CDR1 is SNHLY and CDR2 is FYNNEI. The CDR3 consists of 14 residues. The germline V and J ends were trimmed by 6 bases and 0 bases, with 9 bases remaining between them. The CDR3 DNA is TGTGCCAGCAGCACCCAGATCTCTGGAAACACCATATATTTT. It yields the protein CASSTQISGNTIYF.

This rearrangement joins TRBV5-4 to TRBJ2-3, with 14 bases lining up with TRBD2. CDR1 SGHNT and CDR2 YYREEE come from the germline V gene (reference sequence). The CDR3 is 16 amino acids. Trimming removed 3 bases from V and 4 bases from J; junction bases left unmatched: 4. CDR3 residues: CASSSGTSGSADTQYF. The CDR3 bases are TGTGCCAGCAGCTCCGGGACTAGCGGGAGCGCAGATACGCAGTATTTT.

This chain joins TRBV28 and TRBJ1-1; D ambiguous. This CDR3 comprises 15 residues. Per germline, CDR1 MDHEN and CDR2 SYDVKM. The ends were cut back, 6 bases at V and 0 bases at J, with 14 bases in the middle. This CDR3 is CASSKIDSMNTEAFF. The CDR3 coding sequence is TGTGCCAGCAGCAAAATCGATAGTATGAACACTGAAGCTTTCTTT.

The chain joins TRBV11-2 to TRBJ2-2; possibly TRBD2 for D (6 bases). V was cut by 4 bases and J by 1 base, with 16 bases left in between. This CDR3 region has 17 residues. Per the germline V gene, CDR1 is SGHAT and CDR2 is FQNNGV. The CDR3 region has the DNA TGTGCCAGCAGCTCCACTCCCGGGACTGTGAACACCGGGGAGCTGTTTTTT. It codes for CASSSTPGTVNTGELFF.

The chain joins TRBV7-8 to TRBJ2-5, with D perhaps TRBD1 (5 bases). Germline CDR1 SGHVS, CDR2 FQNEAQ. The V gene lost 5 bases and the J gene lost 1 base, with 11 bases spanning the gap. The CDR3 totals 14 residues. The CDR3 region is CASSPTTVQETQYF. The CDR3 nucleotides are TGTGCCAGCAGCCCCACGACAGTCCAAGAGACCCAGTACTTC.

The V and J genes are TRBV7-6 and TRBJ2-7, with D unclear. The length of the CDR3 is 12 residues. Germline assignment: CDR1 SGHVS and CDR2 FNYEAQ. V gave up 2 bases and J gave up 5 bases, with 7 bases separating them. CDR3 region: CASSLMSDEQYF. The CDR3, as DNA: TGTGCCAGCAGCTTAATGAGCGACGAGCAGTACTTC.

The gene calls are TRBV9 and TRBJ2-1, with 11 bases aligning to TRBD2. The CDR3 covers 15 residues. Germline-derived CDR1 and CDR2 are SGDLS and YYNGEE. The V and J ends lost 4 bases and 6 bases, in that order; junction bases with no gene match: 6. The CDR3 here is CASSLSGRAFNEQFF. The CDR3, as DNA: TGTGCCAGCAGCCTTAGCGGGAGGGCCTTCAATGAGCAGTTCTTC.

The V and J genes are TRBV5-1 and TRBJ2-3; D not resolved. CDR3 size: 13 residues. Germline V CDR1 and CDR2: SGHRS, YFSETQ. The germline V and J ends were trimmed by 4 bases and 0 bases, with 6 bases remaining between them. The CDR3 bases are TGCGCCAGCAGCCCCCATAGCACAGATACGCAGTATTTT. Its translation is CASSPHSTDTQYF.

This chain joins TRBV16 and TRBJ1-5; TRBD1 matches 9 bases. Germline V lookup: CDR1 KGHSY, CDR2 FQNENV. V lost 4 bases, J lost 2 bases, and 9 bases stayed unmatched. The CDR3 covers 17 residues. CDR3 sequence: CASSPGPRDRGNQPQHF. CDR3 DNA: TGTGCCAGCAGCCCCGGTCCTAGGGACAGGGGCAATCAGCCCCAGCATTTT.

For the CDR3, the DNA is TGTGCCAGCAGGGGACAGGGATACGAGCAGTACTTC. It yields the protein CASRGQGYEQYF. This sequence joins TRBV6-5 and TRBJ2-7, with 9 bases that match TRBD1. V was pared by 6 bases and J by 4 bases, with 1 base of the junction left unmatched. CDR3 length equals 12 residues. Per the germline V gene, CDR1 is MNHEY and CDR2 is SVGAGI.

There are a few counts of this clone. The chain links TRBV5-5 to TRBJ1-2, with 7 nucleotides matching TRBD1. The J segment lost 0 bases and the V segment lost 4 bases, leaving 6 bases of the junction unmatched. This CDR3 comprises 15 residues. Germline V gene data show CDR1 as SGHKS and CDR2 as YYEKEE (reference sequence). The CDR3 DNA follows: TGTGCCAGCAGCGTGTGGCAGGGGGCTAACTATGGCTACACCTTC. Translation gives CASSVWQGANYGYTF.

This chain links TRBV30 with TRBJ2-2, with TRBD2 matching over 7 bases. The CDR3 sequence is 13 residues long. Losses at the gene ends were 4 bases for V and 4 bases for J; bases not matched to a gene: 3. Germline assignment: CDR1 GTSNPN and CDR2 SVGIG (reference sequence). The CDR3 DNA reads TGTGCCTGGACCTGGACTAGCACCGGGGAGCTGTTTTTT. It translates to CAWTWTSTGELFF.

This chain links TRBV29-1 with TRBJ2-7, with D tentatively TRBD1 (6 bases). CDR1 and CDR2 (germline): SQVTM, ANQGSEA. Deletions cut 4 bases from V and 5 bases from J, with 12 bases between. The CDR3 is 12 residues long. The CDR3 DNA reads TGCAGCGTTGGGCAGGGGATCCACGAGCAGTACTTC. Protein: CSVGQGIHEQYF.

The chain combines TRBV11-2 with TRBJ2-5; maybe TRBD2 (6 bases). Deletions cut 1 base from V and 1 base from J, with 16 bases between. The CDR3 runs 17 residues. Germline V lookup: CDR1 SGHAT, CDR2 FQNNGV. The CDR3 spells CASSLAAGRVGQETQYF. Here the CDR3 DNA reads TGTGCCAGCAGCTTAGCGGCGGGACGGGTGGGCCAAGAGACCCAGTACTTC.

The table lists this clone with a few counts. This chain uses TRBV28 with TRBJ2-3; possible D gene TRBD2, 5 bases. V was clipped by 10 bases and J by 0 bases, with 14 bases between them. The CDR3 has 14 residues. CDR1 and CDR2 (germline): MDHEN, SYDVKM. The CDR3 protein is CATEEASSTDTQYF. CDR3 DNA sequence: TGTGCCACTGAGGAGGCCTCCAGCACAGATACGCAGTATTTT.

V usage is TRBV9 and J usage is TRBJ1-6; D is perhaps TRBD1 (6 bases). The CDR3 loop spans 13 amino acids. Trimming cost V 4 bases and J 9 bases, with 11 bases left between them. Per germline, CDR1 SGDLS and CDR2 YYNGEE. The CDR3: CASSNQGSSPLHF. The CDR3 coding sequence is TGTGCCAGCAGCAACCAGGGGAGTTCACCCCTCCACTTT.

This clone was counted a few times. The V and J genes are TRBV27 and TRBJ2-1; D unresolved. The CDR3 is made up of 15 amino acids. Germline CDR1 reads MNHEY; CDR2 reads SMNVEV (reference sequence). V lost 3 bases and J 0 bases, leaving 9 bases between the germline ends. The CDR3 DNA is TGTGCCAGCAGTTTTAGTACTGGCTCCTACAATGAGCAGTTCTTC. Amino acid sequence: CASSFSTGSYNEQFF.

CDR3 loop: CASSLVAGWTEAFF. The DNA of the CDR3 is TGCGCCAGCAGCTTGGTGGCGGGATGGACTGAAGCTTTCTTT. The chain uses TRBV5-1 and TRBJ1-1; D not certain. V was shortened by 0 bases and J by 5 bases, with 11 bases between the two germline ends. The germline V gene encodes CDR1 SGHRS and CDR2 YFSETQ. The length of the CDR3 is 14 residues.

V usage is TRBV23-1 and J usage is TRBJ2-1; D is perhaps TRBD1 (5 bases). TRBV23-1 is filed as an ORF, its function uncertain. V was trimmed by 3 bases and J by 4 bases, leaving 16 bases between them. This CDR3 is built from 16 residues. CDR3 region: CASSQPTVRVYNEQFF. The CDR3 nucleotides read TGCGCCAGCAGTCAGCCCACCGTCAGGGTTTACAATGAGCAGTTCTTC.

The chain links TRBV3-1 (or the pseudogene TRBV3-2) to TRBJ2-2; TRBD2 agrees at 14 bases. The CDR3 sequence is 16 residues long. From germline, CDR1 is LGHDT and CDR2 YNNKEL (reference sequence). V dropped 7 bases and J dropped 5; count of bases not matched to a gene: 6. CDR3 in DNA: TGTGCCAGCACCTCGACTAGCGGGAGGGGAACCGGGGAGCTGTTTTTT. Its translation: CASTSTSGRGTGELFF.

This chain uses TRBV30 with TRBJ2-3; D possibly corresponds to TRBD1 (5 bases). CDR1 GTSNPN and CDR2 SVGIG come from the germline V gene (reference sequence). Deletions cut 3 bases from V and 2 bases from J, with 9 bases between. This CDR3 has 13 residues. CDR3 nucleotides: TGTGCCTGGAGCCCAGGACACACAGATACGCAGTATTTT. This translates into CAWSPGHTDTQYF.